The 4 T cell receptor beta chains reported below all come from one sample, sequenced in a study of shared clonotypes between healthy human individuals. The protocol was immunoSEQ multiplex PCR, while the TCRdb copy is restricted to in-frame clones and leaves out a portion. The sample shows some 2,000,000 clones, 85% to 95% of them seen only once. The sample consisted of naive CD4+ T cells sorted from blood. Indicated subset: CD45RA+ positively selected. Source of these receptors: a man aged 18 to 30 in good health.

This chain connects TRBV28 to TRBJ1-5; 7 nucleotides match TRBD1. Per germline, CDR1 MDHEN and CDR2 SYDVKM. The CDR3 sequence is 16 residues long. The junction had 9 bases not matched to a gene; V was cut back by 7 bases and J by 0 bases. The CDR3, as DNA: TGTGCCAGCACTGACAGGGTTTTTTATAGCAATCAGCCCCAGCATTTT. Translated, it gives CASTDRVFYSNQPQHF.

V usage is TRBV30 and J usage is TRBJ2-3; D gene uncertain. Trimming took 1 base from V and 0 from J, leaving 5 bases between them. The V gene's germline CDR1 is GTSNPN and CDR2 SVGIG (reference sequence). This CDR3 is built from 13 residues. The CDR3 bases are TGTGCCTGGAGTGGGGCTAGCACAGATACGCAGTATTTT. It is translated as CAWSGASTDTQYF.

This clone has only one observation. This chain links TRBV7-2 with TRBJ1-2; perhaps TRBD1 as D (6 bases). This CDR3 has 14 amino acids. Germline CDR1 and CDR2: SGHTA and FQGNSA. V was clipped by 6 bases and J by 3 bases, with 14 bases between them. CDR3 in amino acids: CASRSTGQHYGYTF. The CDR3 region has the DNA TGTGCCAGCAGATCGACAGGTCAACACTATGGCTACACCTTC.

This clone was counted a single time. The chain has TRBV19 and TRBJ2-7, with 10 bases lining up with TRBD2. Germline V CDR1 and CDR2: LNHDA, SQIVND (reference sequence). The CDR3 contains 15 residues. The V segment lost 4 bases and the J segment 2 bases; nucleotides outside the gene matches: 5. The CDR3 region has the DNA TGTGCCAGTAGTAGGCTAGCGGGGGCTCCCTACGAGCAGTACTTC. This codes for CASSRLAGAPYEQYF. Full variable domain (outside the CDR3, taken from reference TRBV19 and TRBJ2-7): DGGITQSPKYLFRKEGQNVTLSCEQNLNHDAMYWYRQDPGQGLRLIYYSQIVNDFQKGDIAEGYSVSREKKESFPLTVTSAQKNPTAFYLCASSRLAGAPYEQYFGPGTRLTVT.